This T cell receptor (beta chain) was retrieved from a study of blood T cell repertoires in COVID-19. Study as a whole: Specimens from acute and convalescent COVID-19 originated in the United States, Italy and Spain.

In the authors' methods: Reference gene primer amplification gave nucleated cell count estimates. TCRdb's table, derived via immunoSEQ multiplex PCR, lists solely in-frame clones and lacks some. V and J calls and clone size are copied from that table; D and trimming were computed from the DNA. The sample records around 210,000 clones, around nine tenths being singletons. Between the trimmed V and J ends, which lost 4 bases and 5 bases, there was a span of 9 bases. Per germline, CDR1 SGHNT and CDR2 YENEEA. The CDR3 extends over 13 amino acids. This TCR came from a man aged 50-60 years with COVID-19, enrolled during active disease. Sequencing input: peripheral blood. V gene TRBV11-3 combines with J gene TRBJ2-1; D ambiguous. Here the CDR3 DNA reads TGTGCCAGCAGCTCCGACTCGGACAATGAGCAGTTCTTC. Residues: CASSSDSDNEQFF.